This TCR beta chain is drawn from a study of CD8 T cells in Susac syndrome. Study-wide points: CD4+ T cell repertoires in Susac syndrome lacked clonal expansion.

All included Susac syndrome patients satisfied recently defined diagnostic criteria for definite or probable disease. Random hexamers were used to reverse transcribe about 0.5 to 1 ug of RNA. TCRdb called the immunoSEQ multiplex PCR reads again in MiXCR, with one record for every CDR3 protein. The sample lists about 140,000 distinct CDR3 sequences, approximately 95% occurring once. In regard to this clonotype: Antigen: not known.

Specimen: CD4+ T cells from PBMCs. This clonotype was sampled from a human donor with Susac syndrome.

In nucleotides, the CDR3 is TGCAGCGTTGCTCAGGGGGCCCCCTACGAGCAGTACTTC. Its protein product is CSVAQGAPYEQYF. The chain employs TRBV29-1 and TRBJ2-7; 8 bases fit TRBD1. The CDR3 totals 13 residues. The germline V gene has CDR1 SQVTM and CDR2 ANQGSEA. V lost 4 bases and J lost 2; bases outside the gene matches: 4.